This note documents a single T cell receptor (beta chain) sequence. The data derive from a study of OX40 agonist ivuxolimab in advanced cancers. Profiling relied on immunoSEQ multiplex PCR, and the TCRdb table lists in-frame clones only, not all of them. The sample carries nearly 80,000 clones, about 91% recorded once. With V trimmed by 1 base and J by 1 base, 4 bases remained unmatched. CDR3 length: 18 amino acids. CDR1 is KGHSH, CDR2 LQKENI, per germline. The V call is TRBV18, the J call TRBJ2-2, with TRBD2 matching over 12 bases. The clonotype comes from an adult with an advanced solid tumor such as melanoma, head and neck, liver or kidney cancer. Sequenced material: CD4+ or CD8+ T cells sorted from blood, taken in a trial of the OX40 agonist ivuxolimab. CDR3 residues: CASSPRTSGTRNTGELFF. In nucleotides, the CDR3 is TGTGCCAGCTCACCACGGACTAGCGGGACCAGGAACACCGGGGAGCTGTTTTTT.